The subject of this entry is one TCR beta chain. Its antigen is unknown. These data belong to a study of tumor and adjacent non-tumor tissue in lung cancer. No cell sorting was done before RNA was extracted from the tissue. General study findings and limits: Higher tumor TCR diversity was associated with shorter survival. TCR diversity was significantly greater in tumor than normal lung tissue. In normal lung, the top 100 clones were significantly more dominant than in tumor.

The junction had 7 bases not matched to a gene; V was cut back by 0 bases and J by 1 base. Germline CDR1 and CDR2: SGHTA and FQGTGA. This CDR3 has 18 residues. The library came from three nested PCR rounds adapted from ARM-PCR protocols. MiXCR was run by TCRdb on the multiplex PCR reads, yielding one entry per CDR3 protein. This table has tens of thousands of distinct CDR3 sequences, about two thirds appearing once. The receptor was derived from a woman between 40 and 55 years old with non-small cell lung cancer. The sample comprised lung tumor tissue. This chain joins TRBV7-3 and TRBJ2-3; TRBD2 matches 10 bases. Written as DNA, the CDR3 is TGTGCCAGCAGCTTAACCCGAATAGCGGGGGGACGCACAGATACGCAGTATTTT. Its translation is CASSLTRIAGGRTDTQYF. Drawing the rest from reference TRBV7-3 and TRBJ2-3, the complete variable domain is GAGVSQTPSNKVTEKGKYVELRCDPISGHTALYWYRQSLGQGPEFLIYFQGTGAADDSGLPNDRFFAVRPEGSVSTLKIQRTERGDSAVYLCASSLTRIAGGRTDTQYFGPGTRLTVL.